This T cell receptor (beta chain) came from a study of blood T cell repertoires in COVID-19. No more than 2 weeks before study entry, exposed participants had met a case of COVID-19. Libraries were prepared by immunoSEQ multiplex PCR; TCRdb keeps only in-frame clonotypes and omits some of them. Of approximately 220,000 clones listed, 83% were seen once; the top ten hold about 3.9%. The material sequenced was PBMCs or T cells enriched from blood (not recorded which). The TCR was taken from a woman between 40 and 50 years old who had been exposed to COVID-19.

The CDR3: CASSQVLTRTGESQPQHF. The CDR3, as DNA: TGTGCCAGCAGCCAAGTCCTGACCCGGACAGGGGAATCTCAGCCCCAGCATTTT. The chain recombines TRBV4-2 with TRBJ1-5, with 9 bases matching TRBD1. Germline trimming cut 1 base from V and 6 bases from J; bases unmatched to any gene: 13. The CDR3 spans 18 residues. CDR1 is LGHNA, CDR2 YNFKEQ, per germline.